One sample yielded the 5 T cell receptor beta chains listed below, sequenced in a study of cytomegalovirus exposure and HLA in healthy donors. Primers for the PCR totalled 60 Vbeta and 13 Jbeta. Here immunoSEQ multiplex PCR was the method, and the copy in TCRdb shows in-frame clones only, minus some. The sample lists about 180,000 clones; 70% to 85% were seen once. What was sequenced was PBMCs. The source of these receptors is a woman aged 55-75 years in good health and CMV-seropositive.

This rearrangement joins TRBV19 to TRBJ2-1; TRBD2 matches 7 bases. CDR1 LNHDA and CDR2 SQIVND come from the germline V gene (reference sequence). Trimming cost V 10 bases and J 6 bases; bases outside gene matches: 9. The CDR3 is 13 amino acids. CDR3 amino acids: CATLGGYSNEQFF. The DNA for the CDR3 is TGTGCCACCTTGGGGGGGTATAGCAATGAGCAGTTCTTC.

V gene TRBV4-3 combines with J gene TRBJ2-7, with D possibly being TRBD1 (6 bases). V was cut by 2 bases and J by 3 bases, with 17 bases left in between. Germline loops: CDR1 LGHNA, CDR2 YSLEER. This CDR3 is 16 amino acids long. CDR3 protein: CASSQNTGAGVYEQYF. CDR3 nucleotide sequence: TGCGCCAGCAGCCAAAATACCGGGGCAGGGGTCTACGAGCAGTACTTC.

This clone has more than one count but fewer than ten. V usage is TRBV27 and J usage is TRBJ1-1, with TRBD1 matching over 9 bases. Losses at the gene ends were 4 bases for V and 1 base for J; bases not matched to a gene: 1. The CDR3 has 14 amino acids. Germline CDR1 reads MNHEY; CDR2 reads SMNVEV (reference sequence). This CDR3 is CASSSQGANTEAFF. DNA of the CDR3: TGTGCCAGCAGTTCACAGGGGGCGAACACTGAAGCTTTCTTT.

This sequence joins TRBV21-1 and TRBJ1-6. TRBV21-1 is listed as a pseudogene. The CDR3 spans 15 residues. The CDR3 DNA is TGTGCCAGCAGCATAATCGGAGCTTATAATTCACCCCTCCACTTT. Its protein is CASSIIGAYNSPLHF.

The genes are TRBV6-6 and TRBJ1-2; D call uncertain. This CDR3 is built from 16 residues. Trimming removed 1 base at V and 11 bases at J, with 23 bases between. Germline CDR1 MNHNY, CDR2 SVGAGI (reference sequence). The CDR3 region has the DNA TGTGCCAGCAGTTACTGGGGTCCGGAACTTGGTGGAGGGTACACCTTC. This translates into CASSYWGPELGGGYTF.